One and the same sample provided the 2 T cell receptor beta chains below, sequenced in a study of blood T cell repertoires in COVID-19. The assay was immunoSEQ multiplex PCR, and TCRdb's table has in-frame clones only and misses some. Of about 190,000 clones in the sample, less than 90% are singletons; the top ten hold around 21%. The sequencing input was peripheral blood. The source is a human donor in a cohort sampled during active COVID-19.

The chain links TRBV11-2 to TRBJ1-3, with 9 bases that match TRBD1. After removal of 5 bases from V and 3 bases from J, the junction contained 8 bases not matched to a gene. Germline V gene sequence: CDR1 SGHAT, CDR2 FQNNGV. The CDR3 contains 16 residues. The CDR3 bases are TGTGCCAGCAGCCCAGGGGACAGGGAGATTGGAAACACCATATATTTT. It is translated as CASSPGDREIGNTIYF. Full variable domain (outside the CDR3, taken from reference TRBV11-2 and TRBJ1-3): EAGVAQSPRYKIIEKRQSVAFWCNPISGHATLYWYQQILGQGPKLLIQFQNNGVVDDSQLPKDRFSAERLKGVDSTLKIQPAKLEDSAVYLCASSPGDREIGNTIYFGEGSWLTVV.

The rearrangement joins TRBV11-2 to TRBJ2-5, with 11 bases lining up with TRBD1. The CDR3 totals 16 residues. CDR1 is SGHAT and CDR2 is FQNNGV in the germline V gene. J lost 4 bases, V lost 5 bases, and 9 bases had no gene match. The CDR3 spells CASSPRTGGGLETQYF. The CDR3 DNA sequence: TGTGCCAGCAGCCCGAGGACAGGGGGCGGATTAGAGACCCAGTACTTC.